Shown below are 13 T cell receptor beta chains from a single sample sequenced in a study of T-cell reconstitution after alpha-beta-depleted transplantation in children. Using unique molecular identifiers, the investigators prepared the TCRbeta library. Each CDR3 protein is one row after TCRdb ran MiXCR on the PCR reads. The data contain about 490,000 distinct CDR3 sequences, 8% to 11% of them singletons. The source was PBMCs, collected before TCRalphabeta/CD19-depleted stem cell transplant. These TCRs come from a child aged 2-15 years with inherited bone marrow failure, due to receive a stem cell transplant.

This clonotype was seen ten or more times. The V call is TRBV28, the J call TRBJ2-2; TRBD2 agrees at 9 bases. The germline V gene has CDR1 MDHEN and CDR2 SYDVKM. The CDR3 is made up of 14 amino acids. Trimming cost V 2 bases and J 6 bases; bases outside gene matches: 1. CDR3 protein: CASSLAGGSGELFF. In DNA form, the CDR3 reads TGTGCCAGCAGTTTAGCGGGAGGGTCCGGGGAGCTGTTTTTT. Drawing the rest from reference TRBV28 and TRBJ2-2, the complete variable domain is DVKVTQSSRYLVKRTGEKVFLECVQDMDHENMFWYRQDPGLGLRLIYFSYDVKMKEKGDIPEGYSVSREKKERFSLILESASTNQTSMYLCASSLAGGSGELFFGEGSRLTVL.

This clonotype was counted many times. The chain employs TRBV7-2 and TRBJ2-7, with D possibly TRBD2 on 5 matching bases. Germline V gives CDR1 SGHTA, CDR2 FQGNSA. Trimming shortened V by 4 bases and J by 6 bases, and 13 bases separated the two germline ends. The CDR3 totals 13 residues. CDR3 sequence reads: CASSSGWWGEQYF. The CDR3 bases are TGTGCCAGCAGCTCGGGGTGGTGGGGCGAGCAGTACTTC.

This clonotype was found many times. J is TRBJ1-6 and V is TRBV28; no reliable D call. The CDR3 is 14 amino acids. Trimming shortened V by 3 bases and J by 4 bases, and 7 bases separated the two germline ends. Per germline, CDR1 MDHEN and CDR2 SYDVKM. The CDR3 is CASSFAGYNSPLHF. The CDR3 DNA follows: TGTGCCAGCAGTTTTGCGGGTTATAATTCACCCCTCCACTTT.

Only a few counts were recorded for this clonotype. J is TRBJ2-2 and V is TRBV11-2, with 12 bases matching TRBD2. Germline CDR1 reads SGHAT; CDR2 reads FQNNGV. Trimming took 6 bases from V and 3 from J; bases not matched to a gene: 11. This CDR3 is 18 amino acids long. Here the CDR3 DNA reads TGTGCCAGCAGACCCCCGGGACTAGCGGGCATAGACACCGGGGAGCTGTTTTTT. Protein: CASRPPGLAGIDTGELFF.

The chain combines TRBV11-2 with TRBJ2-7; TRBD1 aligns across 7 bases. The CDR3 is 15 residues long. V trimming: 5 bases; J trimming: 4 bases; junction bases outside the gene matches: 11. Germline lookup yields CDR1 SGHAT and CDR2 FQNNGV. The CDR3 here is CASSALGTEEYEQYF. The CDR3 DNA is TGTGCCAGCAGCGCCCTCGGGACAGAGGAGTACGAGCAGTACTTC.

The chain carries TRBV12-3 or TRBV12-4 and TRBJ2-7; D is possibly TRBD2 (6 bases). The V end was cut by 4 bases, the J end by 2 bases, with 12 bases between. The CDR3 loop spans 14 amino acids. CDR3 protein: CASSSGRGPYEQYF. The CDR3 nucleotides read TGTGCCAGCAGTTCCGGGCGGGGTCCCTACGAGCAGTACTTC.

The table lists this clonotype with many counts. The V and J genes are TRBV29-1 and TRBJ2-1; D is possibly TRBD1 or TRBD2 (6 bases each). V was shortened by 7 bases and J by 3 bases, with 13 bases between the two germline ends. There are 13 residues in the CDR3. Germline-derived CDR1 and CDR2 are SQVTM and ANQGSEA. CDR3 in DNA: TGCAGCGGGAGGGGACAAAACTACAATGAGCAGTTCTTC. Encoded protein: CSGRGQNYNEQFF.

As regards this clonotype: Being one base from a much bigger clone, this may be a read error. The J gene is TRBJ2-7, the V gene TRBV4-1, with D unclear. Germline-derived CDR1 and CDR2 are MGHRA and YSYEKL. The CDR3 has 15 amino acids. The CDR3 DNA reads TGCGCCAGCAGCCAAGTGGCCGGCGTAGCCTACGAGCGGTACTTC. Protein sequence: CASSQVAGVAYERYF.

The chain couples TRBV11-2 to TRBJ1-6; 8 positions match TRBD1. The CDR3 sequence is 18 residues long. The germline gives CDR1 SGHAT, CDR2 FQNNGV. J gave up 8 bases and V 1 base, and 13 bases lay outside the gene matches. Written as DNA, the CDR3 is TGTGCCAGCAGCTTAGTTAGTCGCGCAGGGGGCGCGTATTCACCCCTCCACTTT. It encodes CASSLVSRAGGAYSPLHF.

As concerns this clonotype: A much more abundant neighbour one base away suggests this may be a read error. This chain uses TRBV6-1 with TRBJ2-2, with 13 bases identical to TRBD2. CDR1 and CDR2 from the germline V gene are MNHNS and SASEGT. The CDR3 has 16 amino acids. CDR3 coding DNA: TGTGCCAGCAGCCTACTAGCGGGAGGGTACACCGTGGAGCTGTTTTTT. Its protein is CASSLLAGGYTVELFF.

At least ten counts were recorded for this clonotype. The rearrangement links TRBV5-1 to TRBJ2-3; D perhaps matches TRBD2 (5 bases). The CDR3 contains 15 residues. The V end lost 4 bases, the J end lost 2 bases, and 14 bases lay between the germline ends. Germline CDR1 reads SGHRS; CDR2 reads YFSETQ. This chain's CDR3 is CASSPRGRLTDTQYF. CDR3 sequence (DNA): TGCGCCAGCAGCCCCCGCGGGCGGCTCACAGATACGCAGTATTTT.

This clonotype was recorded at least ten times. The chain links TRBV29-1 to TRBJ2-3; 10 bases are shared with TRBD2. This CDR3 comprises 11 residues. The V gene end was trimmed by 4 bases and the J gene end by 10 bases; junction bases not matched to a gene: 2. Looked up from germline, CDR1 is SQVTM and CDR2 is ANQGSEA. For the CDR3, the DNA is TGCAGCGTTGGCCTAGCGGGAGCGCAGTATTTT. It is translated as CSVGLAGAQYF.

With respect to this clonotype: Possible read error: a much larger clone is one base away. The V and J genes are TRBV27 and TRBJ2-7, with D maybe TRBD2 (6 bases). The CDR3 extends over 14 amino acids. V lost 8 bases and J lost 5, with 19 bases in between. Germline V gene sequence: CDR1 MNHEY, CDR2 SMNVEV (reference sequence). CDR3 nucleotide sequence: TGTGCCAGCGGACTTAGCGGCAGAGGCCACGAGCAGTACTTC. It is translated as CASGLSGRGHEQYF.